This T cell receptor (beta chain) was captured in a study of graft-versus-host responses after intestinal transplantation listed by TCRdb under 2021. In terms of the full investigation: Recipients received multivisceral, liver-intestinal, or isolated intestinal transplants. All recipients received anti-thymocyte globulin induction followed by maintenance tacrolimus and steroids for about three years. After intestinal transplantation, graft-versus-host and host-versus-graft alloreactive T cell clones were followed in the graft, circulation and bone marrow using bulk TCR-beta CDR3 sequencing. To identify alloreactive clones, pre-transplant mixed lymphocyte reaction products were sequenced and then compared with unstimulated pre-transplant donor and recipient T cells. A cohort of about 25 intestinal transplant recipients, including one retransplant, was enrolled, and a few patients lacking pretransplant specimens were excluded. Donor T cell macrochimerism was defined as a peak of at least 4% donor T cells among recipient peripheral blood mononuclear cells. Rather than being sequenced by the commercial service, samples from a few later patients were sequenced in-house on an Illumina MiSeq and processed with MiXCR. Broad study findings and their caveats: Patients with donor T cell macrochimerism had high GvH to HvG T cell clonal ratios in their allografts. Peak levels of circulating GvH clones were associated with declines in HvG clones early after transplant. Conclusions were limited by the relatively low number and heterogeneity of intestinal transplant patients. GvH clones were detected in recipient bone marrow, and some of these GvH clones were observed earlier in ileal mucosa or blood, consistent with an intestinal mucosal origin.

In the case of this clone: Its antigen is currently not known. Per-nucleotide qualities are absent, and no much larger clonotype sits a single base away. In the same sample, other DNA sequences code for this CDR3.

Preparation of the library involved the immunoSEQ multiplex PCR assay. In most patients, genomic DNA was isolated using the Qiagen DNeasy Blood and Tissue Kit and sent frozen to Adaptive Biotechnologies for TCR sequencing. For most patients, high-throughput TCR-beta CDR3 sequencing of genomic DNA was performed by Adaptive Biotechnologies. Concerning the study's data processing: TCR sequencing data were retrieved from Adaptive's ImmunoSEQ software for 15 to 20 patients, whereas a few other patients were processed with MiXCR and VDJtools. To correct CD4 versus CD8 sorting errors, any sequence found in both subsets at a frequency ratio below 5:1 was removed. CDR3 nucleotide sequences shared between donor and recipient were removed because the origin of such sequences could not be assigned. To count as alloreactive, a clone needed at least 2-fold expansion over unstimulated cells and a minimum CFSE-low frequency of 0.002% (template counts) or 0.001% (read counts). Mappable clones were those detected in sequenced pre-transplant spleen, lymph node, or MLR CFSE-low populations of the donor or recipient. The cumulative frequency of alloreactive clones was calculated as a percentage of all sequences, weighted by copy number. TCRdb retrieved this table from immuneACCESS and kept in-frame rearrangements only. Not all clones are present; in checked studies, unresolved V genes account for under half, and no reason is known for the remainder. The V and J calls and clone size were taken over from that table, and D and trimming were inferred from the DNA. Counted in this sample were approximately 130,000 clones; just over 90% of them appeared once. The top ten clones comprise around 0.16% of the sample.

Taken with the paper, the label for time point translates to: cells obtained before transplantation from donor or recipient. CD3+CD4+ and CD3+CD8+ populations were FACS-sorted from unstimulated pre-transplant donor and recipient cells taken from spleen or lymph nodes. The trim is 0 bases for V and 4 bases for J, with a gap of 15 bases between the germline ends. Sequences SGHRS (CDR1) and YFSETQ (CDR2) are obtained from the germline V gene. The CDR3, from cysteine to phenylalanine, totals 16 residues. The DNA shown is the 48-base CDR3, in frame from base 1. The sequencing here drew on unstimulated CD4+ T cells sorted from spleen or lymph node cells, taken before intestinal transplant. The rearranged chain carries TRBV5-1 and TRBJ2-3, and the D gene may be TRBD1, 5 bases matching. The TCR was taken from a human donor who received an intestinal transplant. The CDR3 sequence is CASSLVAQGGADTQYF. At the DNA level, the sequence is TGCGCCAGCAGCTTGGTGGCCCAGGGTGGGGCAGATACGCAGTATTTT. Joined to the reference TRBV5-1 and TRBJ2-3 proteins, this CDR3 gives the full variable domain: KAGVTQTPRYLIKTRGQQVTLSCSPISGHRSVSWYQQTPGQGLQFLFEYFSETQRNKGNFPGRFSGRQFSNSRSEMNVSTLELGDSALYLCASSLVAQGGADTQYFGPGTRLTVL.